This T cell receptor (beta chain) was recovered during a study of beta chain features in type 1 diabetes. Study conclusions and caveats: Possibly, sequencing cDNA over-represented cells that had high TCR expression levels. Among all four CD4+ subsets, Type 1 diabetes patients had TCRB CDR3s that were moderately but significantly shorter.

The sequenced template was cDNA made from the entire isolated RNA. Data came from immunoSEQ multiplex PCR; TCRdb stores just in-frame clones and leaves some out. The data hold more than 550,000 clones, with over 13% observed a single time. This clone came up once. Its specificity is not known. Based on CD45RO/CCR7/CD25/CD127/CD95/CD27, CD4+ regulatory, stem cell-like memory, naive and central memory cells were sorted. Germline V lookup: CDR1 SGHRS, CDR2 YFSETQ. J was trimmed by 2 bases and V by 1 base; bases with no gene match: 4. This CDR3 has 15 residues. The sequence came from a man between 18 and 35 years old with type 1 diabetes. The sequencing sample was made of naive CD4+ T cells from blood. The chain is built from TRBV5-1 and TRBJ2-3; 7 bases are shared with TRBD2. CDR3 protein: CASSLTSAHTDTQYF. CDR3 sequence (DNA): TGCGCCAGCAGCTTGACTAGCGCCCACACAGATACGCAGTATTTT.